Listed below are T cell receptor beta chains from one sample, sequenced in a study of cytomegalovirus exposure and HLA in healthy donors. Assay used: immunoSEQ multiplex PCR; TCRdb lists only in-frame clones, some missing. The repertoire table contains approximately 93,000 clones. The sample was PBMCs. The receptors were sampled from a woman between 25 and 40 years old in good health and CMV-seronegative. Each CDR3 is given with its conserved first and last residue. The order of the fields is CDR3 DNA, CDR3 protein, V gene, J gene, D gene. The D gene is left open where the match is weak.

CDR3 DNA: TGTGCCAGCTCCCAAAGCAAGGGGGCGTCTAATGAAAAACTGTTTTTT
CDR3 protein: CASSQSKGASNEKLFF
V gene: TRBV18
J gene: TRBJ1-4
D gene: TRBD1

CDR3 DNA: TGTGCCAGCAGGCGAGGGGGACTAGCGGGAGGAGGCAAAAACATTCAGTACTTC
CDR3 protein: CASRRGGLAGGGKNIQYF
V gene: TRBV6-4
J gene: TRBJ2-4
D gene: TRBD2

CDR3 DNA: TGTGCCAGCAGCGCTAGCGGGGGGCACACAGATACGCAGTATTTT
CDR3 protein: CASSASGGHTDTQYF
V gene: TRBV5-4
J gene: TRBJ2-3
D gene: TRBD2

CDR3 DNA: TGTGCCAGCAGCTTGGTGGAGGGCCAGCCCCAGCATTTT
CDR3 protein: CASSLVEGQPQHF
V gene: TRBV5-8
J gene: TRBJ1-5
D gene: -

CDR3 DNA: TGTGCCAGCAGTGACCTGGACAGTTCAGCTTCACCCCTCCACTTT
CDR3 protein: CASSDLDSSASPLHF
V gene: TRBV6-4
J gene: TRBJ1-6
D gene: -

CDR3 DNA: TGCAGCGTTGAGTCGGGGGTTTCCTCAGATACGCAGTATTTT
CDR3 protein: CSVESGVSSDTQYF
V gene: TRBV29-1
J gene: TRBJ2-3
D gene: -

CDR3 DNA: TGTGCCAGCAGCCAAGAGTCGGGACTAGCGGGATACAATGAGCAGTTCTTC
CDR3 protein: CASSQESGLAGYNEQFF
V gene: TRBV4-2
J gene: TRBJ2-1
D gene: TRBD2

CDR3 DNA: TGCAGGGGAGGAAACACTGAAGCTTTCTTT
CDR3 protein: CRGGNTEAFF
V gene: TRBV20-1
J gene: TRBJ1-1
D gene: -

CDR3 DNA: TGTGCCAGTAGTATAGGACGGGGTGGGCCGGAACTGGCGCAGACCCAGTACTTC
CDR3 protein: CASSIGRGGPELAQTQYF
V gene: TRBV19
J gene: TRBJ2-5
D gene: -

CDR3 DNA: TGTGCCAGCAGTGACTCGAGGGACACTGAAGCTTTCTTT
CDR3 protein: CASSDSRDTEAFF
V gene: TRBV6-4
J gene: TRBJ1-1
D gene: -

CDR3 DNA: TGTGCCAGCAGCGAAAGCCCCCAAGAGGGTTGGAACATTCAGTACTTC
CDR3 protein: CASSESPQEGWNIQYF
V gene: TRBV6-1
J gene: TRBJ2-4
D gene: -

CDR3 DNA: TGTGCCAGCAGTGTCCGGCTAGTCCTTACCAAGCAGTACTTC
CDR3 protein: CASSVRLVLTKQYF
V gene: TRBV28
J gene: TRBJ2-7
D gene: -

CDR3 DNA: TGCAGCGCCCCGACTAGCGGGAGTAGGCCAGATACGCAGTATTTT
CDR3 protein: CSAPTSGSRPDTQYF
V gene: TRBV29-1
J gene: TRBJ2-3
D gene: TRBD2

CDR3 DNA: TGCGCCAGCAGCTTAGGACAGGGCCATCAAAAACTGTTTTTT
CDR3 protein: CASSLGQGHQKLFF
V gene: TRBV5-1
J gene: TRBJ1-4
D gene: TRBD1

CDR3 DNA: TGTGCCAGCAGCAAAGCGGTCACTAGCGGGTACCACAATGAGCAGTTCTTC
CDR3 protein: CASSKAVTSGYHNEQFF
V gene: TRBV21-1
J gene: TRBJ2-1
D gene: -

CDR3 DNA: TGCGCCAGCGGGCCCGGGACAGGGGGTTCGTACGAGCAGTACTTC
CDR3 protein: CASGPGTGGSYEQYF
V gene: TRBV5-1
J gene: TRBJ2-7
D gene: TRBD1

CDR3 DNA: TGTGCCAGCAGCGTCAGGGGAAACGAGCAGTACTTC
CDR3 protein: CASSVRGNEQYF
V gene: TRBV11-2
J gene: TRBJ2-7
D gene: -

CDR3 DNA: TGTGCCAGCAGCAACAGTGAGGGCTATGGCTACACCTTC
CDR3 protein: CASSNSEGYGYTF
V gene: TRBV5-4
J gene: TRBJ1-2
D gene: -

CDR3 DNA: TGCGCCAGGGACAGCTCCTACGAGCAGTACTTC
CDR3 protein: CARDSSYEQYF
V gene: TRBV23-1
J gene: TRBJ2-7
D gene: -

CDR3 DNA: TGTGCCAGCAGTGGACTAACTAGCGGGGGGGGAAACATTCAGTACTTC
CDR3 protein: CASSGLTSGGGNIQYF
V gene: TRBV6-1
J gene: TRBJ2-4
D gene: TRBD2

CDR3 DNA: TGTGCCAGCAGCTTAACTCGTCGCCTGGGGCAGTCTTACAATGAGCAGTTCTTC
CDR3 protein: CASSLTRRLGQSYNEQFF
V gene: TRBV7-2
J gene: TRBJ2-1
D gene: -

CDR3 DNA: TGTGCCAGCAGCTCCCTCCCGGGACAGGATAATGAAAAACTGTTTTTT
CDR3 protein: CASSSLPGQDNEKLFF
V gene: TRBV7-9
J gene: TRBJ1-4
D gene: TRBD1

CDR3 DNA: TGTGCCAGCAGCGATCCTCTAGCGGGGGGGCCCACCGGGGAGCTGTTTTTT
CDR3 protein: CASSDPLAGGPTGELFF
V gene: TRBV5-6
J gene: TRBJ2-2
D gene: TRBD2

CDR3 DNA: TGTGCCAGCAGTGACGGGACTAACTATGGCTACACCTTC
CDR3 protein: CASSDGTNYGYTF
V gene: TRBV28
J gene: TRBJ1-2
D gene: -

CDR3 DNA: TGTGCCAGCTCACCGTCGGGGGACAACTATGGCTACACCTTC
CDR3 protein: CASSPSGDNYGYTF
V gene: TRBV18
J gene: TRBJ1-2
D gene: -

CDR3 DNA: TGTGCCAGCAGCGTTAGCGGTAGCTCCTACAATGAGCAGTTCTTC
CDR3 protein: CASSVSGSSYNEQFF
V gene: TRBV9
J gene: TRBJ2-1
D gene: -

CDR3 DNA: TGTGCCAGCAGCCATCAAGGGGGGGATAACCATGGCTACACCTTC
CDR3 protein: CASSHQGGDNHGYTF
V gene: TRBV6-6
J gene: TRBJ1-2
D gene: -

CDR3 DNA: TGTGCCAGCAGTAGTGAGTCACCCCTCCACTTT
CDR3 protein: CASSSESPLHF
V gene: TRBV2
J gene: TRBJ1-6
D gene: -

CDR3 DNA: TGTGCCAGCTCACCAGAGGGAATCACAGATACGCAGTATTTT
CDR3 protein: CASSPEGITDTQYF
V gene: TRBV18
J gene: TRBJ2-3
D gene: -

CDR3 DNA: TGCGCCAGCGCAGGGCATGGCGGGGAGCTGTTTTTT
CDR3 protein: CASAGHGGELFF
V gene: TRBV5-1
J gene: TRBJ2-2
D gene: -

CDR3 DNA: TGTGCCAGCAGCTTGGCCGGGACAGTCATGAACACTGAAGCTTTCTTT
CDR3 protein: CASSLAGTVMNTEAFF
V gene: TRBV5-4
J gene: TRBJ1-1
D gene: TRBD1

CDR3 DNA: TGTGCCAGCACCACTTCCCGGTCCACAGATACGCAGTATTTT
CDR3 protein: CASTTSRSTDTQYF
V gene: TRBV2
J gene: TRBJ2-3
D gene: -

CDR3 DNA: TGTGCCAGCAGCTTTAGCGGGGGGGCTGAAGATACGCAGTATTTT
CDR3 protein: CASSFSGGAEDTQYF
V gene: TRBV13
J gene: TRBJ2-3
D gene: TRBD2

CDR3 DNA: TGTGCCAGTAGTGTAGGACTGATGAACACTGAAGCTTTCTTT
CDR3 protein: CASSVGLMNTEAFF
V gene: TRBV19
J gene: TRBJ1-1
D gene: -

CDR3 DNA: TGTGCCAGTAGTATACAGGGGATAAGCAATTCACCCCTCCACTTT
CDR3 protein: CASSIQGISNSPLHF
V gene: TRBV19
J gene: TRBJ1-6
D gene: -

CDR3 DNA: TGTGCCAGTAGTGACCGGGCTCAAGAGGGCCAGTACTTC
CDR3 protein: CASSDRAQEGQYF
V gene: TRBV19
J gene: TRBJ2-5
D gene: -

CDR3 DNA: TGTGCTAGTGGTTTAGCCCGGGGAACTCCTAGCACAGATACGCAGTATTTT
CDR3 protein: CASGLARGTPSTDTQYF
V gene: TRBV12-5
J gene: TRBJ2-3
D gene: -

CDR3 DNA: TGTGCCAGCAGCCAGGGGACAGGCGATACGCAGTATTTT
CDR3 protein: CASSQGTGDTQYF
V gene: TRBV14
J gene: TRBJ2-3
D gene: TRBD1

CDR3 DNA: TGTGCCAGCAGAAGCCGGGACCGGGAGAACACCATATATTTT
CDR3 protein: CASRSRDRENTIYF
V gene: TRBV27
J gene: TRBJ1-3
D gene: -

CDR3 DNA: TGTGCCAGCAGCGTAGGGGCCAGTACAACTAATGAAAAACTGTTTTTT
CDR3 protein: CASSVGASTTNEKLFF
V gene: TRBV9
J gene: TRBJ1-4
D gene: -

CDR3 DNA: TGTGCCAGCAGCTCTCAAGAGACAGTACGAGAGACCCAGTACTTC
CDR3 protein: CASSSQETVRETQYF
V gene: TRBV6-5
J gene: TRBJ2-5
D gene: -